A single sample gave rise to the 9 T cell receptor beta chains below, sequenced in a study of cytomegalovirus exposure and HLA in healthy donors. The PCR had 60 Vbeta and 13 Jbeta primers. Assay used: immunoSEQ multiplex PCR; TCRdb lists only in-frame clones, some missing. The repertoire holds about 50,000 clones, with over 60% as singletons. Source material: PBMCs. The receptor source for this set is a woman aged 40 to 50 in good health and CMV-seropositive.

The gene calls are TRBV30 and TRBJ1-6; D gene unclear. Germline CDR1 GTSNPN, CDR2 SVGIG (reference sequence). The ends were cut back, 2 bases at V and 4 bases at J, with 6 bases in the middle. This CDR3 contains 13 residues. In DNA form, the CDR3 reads TGTGCCTGGAGTCCACGGTATAATTCACCCCTCCACTTT. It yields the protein CAWSPRYNSPLHF.

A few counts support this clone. The CDR3 region has the DNA TGTGCCAGCAGCCTAGGACAGGGAGAGACCCAGTACTTC. Its translation: CASSLGQGETQYF. The chain has TRBV2 and TRBJ2-5; 8 nucleotides match TRBD1. CDR3 length: 13 residues. CDR1 and CDR2 (germline): SNHLY, FYNNEI. With 6 bases clipped from V and 4 bases from J, the junction kept 4 bases outside the gene matches.

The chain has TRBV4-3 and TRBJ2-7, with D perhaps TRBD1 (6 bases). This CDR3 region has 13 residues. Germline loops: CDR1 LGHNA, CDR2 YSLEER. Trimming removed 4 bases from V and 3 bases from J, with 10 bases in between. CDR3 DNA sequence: TGCGCCAGCAGCCCCGGACAGCACTACGAGCAGTACTTC. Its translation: CASSPGQHYEQYF.

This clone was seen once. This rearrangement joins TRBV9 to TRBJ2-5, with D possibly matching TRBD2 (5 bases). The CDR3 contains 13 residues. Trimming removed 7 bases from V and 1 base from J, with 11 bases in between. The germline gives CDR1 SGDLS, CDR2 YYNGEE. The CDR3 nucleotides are TGTGCCAGCGGTGGGGAGCTCCAAGAGACCCAGTACTTC. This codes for CASGGELQETQYF.

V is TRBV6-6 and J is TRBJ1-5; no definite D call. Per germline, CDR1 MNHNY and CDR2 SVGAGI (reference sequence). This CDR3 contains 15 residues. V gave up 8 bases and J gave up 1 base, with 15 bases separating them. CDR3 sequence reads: CASHKSGLSNQPQHF. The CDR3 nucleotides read TGTGCCAGCCACAAGTCGGGTTTAAGCAATCAGCCCCAGCATTTT.

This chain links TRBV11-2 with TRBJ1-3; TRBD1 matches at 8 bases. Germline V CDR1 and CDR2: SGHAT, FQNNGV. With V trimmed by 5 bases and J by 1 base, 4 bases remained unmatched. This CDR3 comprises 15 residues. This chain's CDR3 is CASSPWDRSGNTIYF. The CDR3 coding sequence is TGTGCCAGCAGCCCCTGGGACAGGTCTGGAAACACCATATATTTT.

The CDR3 region is CASSEAWTAEAFF. The CDR3 nucleotides are TGTGCCAGCAGTGAAGCTTGGACTGCTGAAGCTTTCTTT. This rearrangement joins TRBV6-1 to TRBJ1-1; no clear D gene. The V and J ends lost 0 bases and 6 bases respectively, with 8 bases between them. The CDR3 has 13 amino acids. Germline V CDR1 and CDR2: MNHNS, SASEGT.

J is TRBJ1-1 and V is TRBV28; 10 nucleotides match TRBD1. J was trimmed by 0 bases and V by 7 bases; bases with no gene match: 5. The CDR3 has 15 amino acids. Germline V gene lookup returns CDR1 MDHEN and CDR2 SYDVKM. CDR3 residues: CASIGTGAMNTEAFF. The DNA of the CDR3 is TGTGCCAGCATTGGGACAGGGGCCATGAACACTGAAGCTTTCTTT.

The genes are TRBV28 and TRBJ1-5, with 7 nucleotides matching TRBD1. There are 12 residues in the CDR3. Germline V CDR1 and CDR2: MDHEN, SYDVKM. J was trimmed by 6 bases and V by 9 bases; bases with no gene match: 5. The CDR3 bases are TGTGCCAGTTTGACAGGGACTCAGCCCCAGCATTTT. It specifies CASLTGTQPQHF.